These 20 T cell receptor beta chains share one sample of origin, sequenced in a study of control samples from healthy donors and cancer patients. Measured with immunoSEQ multiplex PCR; TCRdb has only the in-frame clones, and not every one. The sample carries under 95,000 clones, roughly 92% recorded once. The sample consisted of blood. These receptors were taken from a young woman in good health.

This clone has only one observation. The chain links TRBV5-1 to TRBJ2-5, with a possible D match to TRBD1 (6 bases). V dropped 0 bases and J dropped 1 base, with 10 bases sitting between them. The length of the CDR3 is 15 residues. Germline CDR1 is SGHRS and CDR2 is YFSETQ. CDR3 DNA: TGCGCCAGCAGCTTGGAACGGACAGCCCAAGAGACCCAGTACTTC. Its protein product is CASSLERTAQETQYF.

The V gene is TRBV4-2, the J gene TRBJ2-1, with 14 bases lining up with TRBD2. With V trimmed by 1 base and J by 2 bases, 7 bases remained unmatched. The CDR3 covers 19 residues. CDR1 and CDR2 (germline): LGHNA, YNFKEQ. The CDR3 is CASSQAVGLAGGTYNEQFF. The DNA of the CDR3 is TGTGCCAGCAGCCAAGCTGTAGGACTAGCGGGAGGTACCTACAATGAGCAGTTCTTC.

J is TRBJ1-1 and V is TRBV20-1; D uncertain. The V gene lost 3 bases and the J gene lost 6 bases, with 17 bases spanning the gap. Germline V gene sequence: CDR1 DFQATT, CDR2 SNEGSKA (reference sequence). The CDR3 runs 14 residues. The CDR3, as DNA: TGCAGTGCTAGTGGCCGCGGAGATGGAGCTGAAGCTTTCTTT. It codes for CSASGRGDGAEAFF.

The CDR3 reads CASSAGQGGLRANVLTF. CDR3 nucleotide sequence: TGCGCCAGCAGCGCGGGACAGGGAGGGCTACGGGCCAACGTCCTGACTTTC. The chain couples TRBV5-1 to TRBJ2-6; TRBD1 matches at 9 bases. Germline V CDR1 and CDR2: SGHRS, YFSETQ. J lost 5 bases, V lost 4 bases, and 10 bases had no gene match. The CDR3 covers 17 residues.

This chain uses TRBV5-4 with TRBJ2-1, with 15 bases that match TRBD2. Unmatched junction bases numbered 10, after V lost 3 bases and J lost 6 bases. The CDR3 length is 18 residues. The germline gives CDR1 SGHNT, CDR2 YYREEE (reference sequence). The CDR3 bases are TGTGCCAGCAGCTCCGGGACTAGCGGGAGGCGATGGGGCAATGAGCAGTTCTTC. The encoded protein is CASSSGTSGRRWGNEQFF.

This clone has a single count. The J gene is TRBJ1-4, the V gene TRBV3-1 (or the pseudogene TRBV3-2), with 7 positions matching TRBD1. Germline assignment: CDR1 LGHDT and CDR2 YNNKEL (reference sequence). V lost 4 bases, J lost 2 bases, and 7 bases stayed unmatched. There are 16 residues in the CDR3. The CDR3 here is CASSPTGVRTNEKLFF. CDR3 sequence (DNA): TGTGCCAGCAGCCCAACAGGGGTGAGGACTAATGAAAAACTGTTTTTT.

J is TRBJ2-7 and V is TRBV6-6; 7 bases are shared with TRBD1. V was pared by 5 bases and J by 2 bases, with 6 bases of the junction left unmatched. CDR3 length: 14 amino acids. Germline V gene data show CDR1 as MNHNY and CDR2 as SVGAGI (reference sequence). CDR3 bases: TGTGCCAGCAGTAGGACAGGTTCTACCTACGAGCAGTACTTC. It translates to CASSRTGSTYEQYF.

This clone was detected only once. The CDR3 is CCGGGDYGYTF. For the CDR3, the DNA is TGCTGCGGAGGGGGCGACTATGGCTACACCTTC. The chain couples TRBV29-1 to TRBJ1-2; 7 bases align to TRBD1. Germline V gene sequence: CDR1 SQVTM, CDR2 ANQGSEA. The CDR3 has 11 amino acids.

This chain joins TRBV7-3 and TRBJ2-3, with 7 positions matching TRBD2. In germline, CDR1 is SGHTA, CDR2 FQGTGA. The CDR3 length is 15 residues. J lost 2 bases, V lost 1 base, and 3 bases had no gene match. The CDR3 region has the DNA TGTGCCAGCAGCTTAAAAGCGGGGCACACAGATACGCAGTATTTT. Translating it yields CASSLKAGHTDTQYF. The full variable domain, rest sourced from reference TRBV7-3 and TRBJ2-3, is GAGVSQTPSNKVTEKGKYVELRCDPISGHTALYWYRQSLGQGPEFLIYFQGTGAADDSGLPNDRFFAVRPEGSVSTLKIQRTERGDSAVYLCASSLKAGHTDTQYFGPGTRLTVL.

The rearrangement links TRBV5-1 to TRBJ1-3; the D gene is possibly TRBD1 (5 bases). This CDR3 comprises 17 residues. The V end was cut by 0 bases, the J end by 8 bases, with 21 bases between. The germline V gene encodes CDR1 SGHRS and CDR2 YFSETQ. CDR3 in amino acids: CASSLAGDPSLGDTIYF. The CDR3 DNA is TGCGCCAGCAGCTTGGCGGGGGACCCAAGCCTGGGGGACACCATATATTTT. Filled out from reference TRBV5-1 and TRBJ1-3, the complete variable domain reads KAGVTQTPRYLIKTRGQQVTLSCSPISGHRSVSWYQQTPGQGLQFLFEYFSETQRNKGNFPGRFSGRQFSNSRSEMNVSTLELGDSALYLCASSLAGDPSLGDTIYFGEGSWLTVV.

The V gene is TRBV4-1, the J gene TRBJ1-5; D may be TRBD1 (5 bases). The CDR3 sequence is 15 residues long. V gave up 2 bases and J gave up 3 bases, with 11 bases separating them. Germline lookup yields CDR1 MGHRA and CDR2 YSYEKL. DNA of the CDR3: TGCGCCAGCAGCCAACTAAAGGGGCCCAATCAGCCCCAGCATTTT. Translating gives CASSQLKGPNQPQHF.

The J gene is TRBJ2-7, the V gene TRBV21-1; the D call in the table, TRBD2, was not verified against the DNA. TRBV21-1 is given as a pseudogene. The CDR3 consists of 21 residues. The CDR3 loop is CASSKSEATSGGQTGTYEQYF. Written as DNA, the CDR3 is TGTGCCAGCAGCAAATCGGAAGCAACTAGCGGGGGACAAACCGGAACCTACGAGCAGTACTTC.

This clone was recorded once. The chain uses TRBV10-3 and TRBJ2-7; 9 bases agree with TRBD1. The J segment lost 6 bases and the V segment lost 7 bases, leaving 7 bases of the junction unmatched. The germline V gene encodes CDR1 ENHRY and CDR2 SYGVKD. This CDR3 is built from 13 residues. The CDR3 region has the DNA TGTGCCATCACCGGGACAGGGCTGTCCGAGCAGTACTTC. It encodes CAITGTGLSEQYF.

The chain couples TRBV6-5 to TRBJ1-2; possible D gene TRBD1, 5 bases. The V and J ends lost 6 bases and 4 bases respectively, with 12 bases between them. Looked up from germline, CDR1 is MNHEY and CDR2 is SVGAGI. This CDR3 has 13 residues. The CDR3 here is CASRRQSLYGYTF. Written as DNA, the CDR3 is TGTGCCAGCAGGCGACAGAGTCTCTATGGCTACACCTTC.

The gene calls are TRBV5-4 and TRBJ1-2; 8 bases map to TRBD1. The CDR3 extends over 13 amino acids. CDR1 and CDR2 (germline): SGHNT, YYREEE (reference sequence). Unmatched junction bases numbered 8, after V lost 7 bases and J lost 6 bases. The CDR3 DNA reads TGTGCCAGCCGCGACAGGGGTTCGAATGGCTACACCTTC. Translating gives CASRDRGSNGYTF.

The CDR3 sequence is CASGVDLNTEAFF. Written as DNA, the CDR3 is TGTGCTAGTGGGGTAGACTTGAACACTGAAGCTTTCTTT. The chain combines TRBV12-5 with TRBJ1-1, with no clear D. This CDR3 has 13 residues. CDR1 is LGHNT and CDR2 is FRNRAP in the germline V gene. V was cut by 6 bases and J by 0 bases, with 8 bases left in between.

V is TRBV2 and J is TRBJ1-6, with 7 bases fitting TRBD1. The trim removed 4 bases at V and 9 bases at J, leaving 6 bases unmatched. The CDR3 is 14 amino acids. Germline loops: CDR1 SNHLY, CDR2 FYNNEI. In DNA, the CDR3 is TGTGCCAGCAGTGGACAGGGATTGAGTTCACCCCTCCACTTT. It codes for CASSGQGLSSPLHF. The full variable domain, rest sourced from reference TRBV2 and TRBJ1-6, is EPEVTQTPSHQVTQMGQEVILRCVPISNHLYFYWYRQILGQKVEFLVSFYNNEISEKSEIFDDQFSVERPDGSNFTLKIRSTKLEDSAMYFCASSGQGLSSPLHFGNGTRLTVT.

This chain links TRBV27 with TRBJ1-5, with D unclear. V was shortened by 2 bases and J by 4 bases, with 12 bases between the two germline ends. Germline values: CDR1 MNHEY, CDR2 SMNVEV (reference sequence). CDR3 length: 15 amino acids. This CDR3 reads CASSLGPIGNQPQHF. In nucleotides, the CDR3 is TGTGCCAGCAGTTTAGGACCTATCGGGAATCAGCCCCAGCATTTT.

The rearrangement uses TRBV28 and TRBJ2-2; 11 bases are shared with TRBD2. V was clipped by 5 bases and J by 6 bases; unmatched bases: 2. The CDR3 is 14 amino acids. Per the germline V gene, CDR1 is MDHEN and CDR2 is SYDVKM. As DNA, the CDR3 is TGTGCCAGCAGTCTAGCGGGGGGCGCCGGGGAGCTGTTTTTT. Its protein product is CASSLAGGAGELFF.

The CDR3 spells CASSLWMGEQYF. The CDR3 DNA follows: TGCGCCAGCAGCTTGTGGATGGGCGAGCAGTACTTC. The chain employs TRBV5-1 and TRBJ2-7; D is unclear. This CDR3 region has 12 residues. Trimming shortened V by 1 base and J by 6 bases, and 8 bases separated the two germline ends. Per germline, CDR1 SGHRS and CDR2 YFSETQ.